Listed below are T cell receptor beta chains from one sample, sequenced in a study of response to subunit inactivated influenza vaccine. TCRdb independently ran MiXCR on the RT-PCR reads; one entry per CDR3 protein. The repertoire includes roughly 700,000 distinct CDR3 sequences, more than 11% of them detected once, and around 7% sits in the top ten. The input for sequencing was PBMCs from blood, taken 14 to 15 days before vaccination. The receptors shown here come from a man between 45 and 60 years old who received an inactivated influenza vaccine. CDR3s include the opening cysteine and the closing phenylalanine or tryptophan. D genes are given only for firm matches. Size tells how often a clone was seen (once, few, many) or the class of an expanded clone, and some rows leave it out.

cdr3_nt	cdr3_aa	v_call	clone_size	d_call	j_call
TGTGCCAGCAGGGGACAGGGGGTTGACGCTTTCTTT	CASRGQGVDAFF	TRBV3-1	few	TRBD1	TRBJ1-1
TGTGCCAGCAGGAACATACTAGCGGGAGGGCCAGGAGAGACCCAGTACTTC	CASRNILAGGPGETQYF	TRBV5-5	many	TRBD2	TRBJ2-5
TGCGCCAGCAGCGTAGACAGGATCGTTCGCTACGAGCAGTACTTC	CASSVDRIVRYEQYF	TRBV5-1	.	.	TRBJ2-7
TGCGCCAGCAACCCGAGCGGGAGGGCCCAAGAGACCCAGTACTTC	CASNPSGRAQETQYF	TRBV5-1	.	TRBD2	TRBJ2-5
TGCAGCGTTGCCCCATCGTCAGGGAAGCAGTACTTC	CSVAPSSGKQYF	TRBV29-1	.	.	TRBJ2-7
TGTGCCAGCAGCCAAGATCTTACCAGGACCTATGGCTACACCTTC	CASSQDLTRTYGYTF	TRBV4-2	.	.	TRBJ1-2
TGCGCCAGCAGCTTGGCCCCTGGGAGTTCCATCCCCGGGGAGCTGTTTTTT	CASSLAPGSSIPGELFF	TRBV5-1	few	.	TRBJ2-2
TGTGCCACCAGCAGGGGCGCGGGATCCTACGAGCAGTACTTC	CATSRGAGSYEQYF	TRBV15	many	.	TRBJ2-7
TGCGCCAGCAGCCAAGAGTTGCCGGGACGGGGGGGTCTAGGGACGCAGTATTTT	CASSQELPGRGGLGTQYF	TRBV4-3	.	TRBD2	TRBJ2-3
TGCAGTGCTAACGGACTAGCGGAAAGCACAGATACGCAGTATTTT	CSANGLAESTDTQYF	TRBV20-1	.	TRBD2	TRBJ2-3
TGTGCCAGCAGCTTAACCCGCGGGACAGCCACAGATACGCAGTATTTT	CASSLTRGTATDTQYF	TRBV11-2	.	.	TRBJ2-3
TGCGCCAGCAGAAGAGCGGGGGCACAAGATACGCAGTATTTT	CASRRAGAQDTQYF	TRBV4-1	few	TRBD2	TRBJ2-3
TGTGCCATCAGTGATACTAGCGGGGTTTACAATGAGCAGTTCTTC	CAISDTSGVYNEQFF	TRBV10-3	.	TRBD2	TRBJ2-1
TGTGCCAGCAGCTTAGGGTTCTCAGCTTCCTACGAGCAGTACTTC	CASSLGFSASYEQYF	TRBV7-9	few	.	TRBJ2-7
TGTGCCAGCACCTCGGACGGATTCTACAATGAGCAGTTCTTC	CASTSDGFYNEQFF	TRBV3-1	.	.	TRBJ2-1
TGCGCCAGCAGCTTGATCTCTCCGCCCGGGGAGCTGTTTTTT	CASSLISPPGELFF	TRBV5-1	.	.	TRBJ2-2
TGTGCCAGCAGCTTAGAGTGGGGGAACTATGGCTACACCTTC	CASSLEWGNYGYTF	TRBV7-2	few	.	TRBJ1-2
TGCGCCAGCAGCCAAGAGGAGGGGGCAGGGACTAATGAAAAACTGTTTTTT	CASSQEEGAGTNEKLFF	TRBV4-3	few	TRBD1	TRBJ1-4
TGTGCCAGCAGTGCGACAGTATACTCCTACGAGCAGTACTTC	CASSATVYSYEQYF	TRBV27	many	.	TRBJ2-7
TGTGCCAGCAGTGTGAGTCGGAGGGGAGAGACCCAGTACTTC	CASSVSRRGETQYF	TRBV2	few	.	TRBJ2-5
TGTGCCAGCAGCTTAAGGGGGGGCGCCTCCTACGAGCAGTACTTC	CASSLRGGASYEQYF	TRBV11-2	few	.	TRBJ2-7
TGTGCCAGCAGCTTAGCGGCTAACTCCTACGAGCAGTACTTC	CASSLAANSYEQYF	TRBV7-2	many	.	TRBJ2-7
TGTGCCAGCAGCCAAGATATGAGCGGCCAAGAGACCCAGTACTTC	CASSQDMSGQETQYF	TRBV4-2	few	.	TRBJ2-5
TGCGCCAGCAGCCAAGATCTGGACCCCAGGAGCATTCAGTACTTC	CASSQDLDPRSIQYF	TRBV4-1	.	.	TRBJ2-4
TGTGCCAGCAGCTGGGGAGGGGCAGGTGAAAAACTGTTTTTT	CASSWGGAGEKLFF	TRBV12-3/TRBV12-4	.	.	TRBJ1-4
TGCGCCAGCAGCCTAAAAGGACAGGGGGGCTCACCCCTCCACTTT	CASSLKGQGGSPLHF	TRBV5-1	many	TRBD1	TRBJ1-6
TGTGCCAGCAGCGCGGGTTTAGGGCAGTTCTTC	CASSAGLGQFF	TRBV7-3	.	.	TRBJ2-1
TGTGCCAGCAGCTTAGTCTCCGGTACCGGGGAGCTGTTTTTT	CASSLVSGTGELFF	TRBV9	.	.	TRBJ2-2
TGTGCCAGCAGTCCCGACAGAGACCCCACTGAAGCTTTCTTT	CASSPDRDPTEAFF	TRBV12-3/TRBV12-4	.	.	TRBJ1-1
TGCAGTGCTATAGGAGGACTAGCGGGATTGGCCGGGGAGCTGTTTTTT	CSAIGGLAGLAGELFF	TRBV20-1	.	TRBD2	TRBJ2-2
TGTGCCAGCAGTTACTCGACGGCCGGGTCTCAGCCCCAGCATTTT	CASSYSTAGSQPQHF	TRBV6-5	.	.	TRBJ1-5
TGCAGTGCTAGACGGGACACCCTGAACACTGAAGCTTTCTTT	CSARRDTLNTEAFF	TRBV20-1	many	.	TRBJ1-1
TGCGCCAGCAATCCGACAGGACTACTCTGGGAGGACGAGCAGTACTTC	CASNPTGLLWEDEQYF	TRBV5-1	few	.	TRBJ2-7
TGTGCCAGCCGCGATATGTCATTCGAGTACGAGCAGTACTTC	CASRDMSFEYEQYF	TRBV5-5	few	.	TRBJ2-7
TGTGCCAGCAGCCAAGATAGGGGGAGGGACTACAATGAGCAGTTCTTC	CASSQDRGRDYNEQFF	TRBV14	few	.	TRBJ2-1
TGTGCCAGCAGTCCACCGGACAGGAACACTGAAGCTTTCTTT	CASSPPDRNTEAFF	TRBV12-3/TRBV12-4	few	.	TRBJ1-1
TGTGCCAGCAGCCAAGATTTGGCGGGCCCGAACACCGGGGAGCTGTTTTTT	CASSQDLAGPNTGELFF	TRBV4-2	few	.	TRBJ2-2
TGTGCCAGCAAAGAAGCCGCTAGTGGGTCTGATACGCAGTATTTT	CASKEAASGSDTQYF	TRBV6-4	.	.	TRBJ2-3
TGTGCCAGCAGTTTAGACAGTACCTACAATGAGCAGTTCTTC	CASSLDSTYNEQFF	TRBV12-3/TRBV12-4	medium-sized	.	TRBJ2-1
TGCGCCAGCAGCTTGGGAGCGGGGGCACCTTTGGAAAAACTGTTTTTT	CASSLGAGAPLEKLFF	TRBV5-1	few	.	TRBJ1-4
TGTGCCAGCAGTGACAGGGGTGGCTACACCTTC	CASSDRGGYTF	TRBV6-4	few	.	TRBJ1-2
TGTGCCAGCAGCTTAACCCCGGGGACTGAAGCTTTCTTT	CASSLTPGTEAFF	TRBV11-2	few	.	TRBJ1-1
TGTGCCGGAGGGACTCACAGCTCCTACAATGAGCAGTTCTTC	CAGGTHSSYNEQFF	TRBV30	few	.	TRBJ2-1
TGTGCCAGCAGGAGCAGGGACACCGGGGAGCTGTTTTTT	CASRSRDTGELFF	TRBV6-2/TRBV6-3	many	.	TRBJ2-2
TGTGCCGTAGAGACAGGGGAGGAGGGCGAGCAGTACTTC	CAVETGEEGEQYF	TRBV7-6	.	TRBD1	TRBJ2-7
TGTGCCTGGATGAGACAGAATTCACCCCTCCACTTT	CAWMRQNSPLHF	TRBV30	.	.	TRBJ1-6
TGTGCCAGCAGCTTAGGGACAGGGTCCCCCGAGCAGTACTTC	CASSLGTGSPEQYF	TRBV7-8	.	TRBD1	TRBJ2-7
TGTGCCAGCAGCTTAATTGGGGACAGCAGCAATGAGCAGTTCTTC	CASSLIGDSSNEQFF	TRBV7-3	.	TRBD1	TRBJ2-1
TGCGCCAGCAGCTTGGTGGCTAGCGGCTTGAACACCGGGGAGCTGTTTTTT	CASSLVASGLNTGELFF	TRBV5-1	few	TRBD2	TRBJ2-2